This T cell receptor beta chain was retrieved from a study of cytomegalovirus exposure and HLA in healthy donors. Study-wide results and limits: Certain sequence variants were highly shared and formed a cluster, and this cluster was likely a sequencing artifact. Association of 15,000 to 20,000 TCR beta sequences with HLA alleles was found at 0.05 false discovery rate in a later analysis. An analysis was carried out later, and it reportedly showed fewer N-insertions in an Asian-associated ancestry cluster than the approximately 670-donor mean.

This clone was observed a handful of times. What it binds is unknown. PCR amplification relied on 60 Vbeta primers (plus 13 Jbeta primers). The repertoire was sequenced with immunoSEQ multiplex PCR; TCRdb's copy has only in-frame clones and lacks some. Found here are about 110,000 clones, approximately 15% of them singletons; the top ten hold 1.5% to 2%. Germline CDR1 is GTSNPN and CDR2 is SVGIG (reference sequence). There are 14 residues in the CDR3. Losses at the gene ends were 4 bases for V and 5 bases for J; bases not matched to a gene: 6. What was sequenced was PBMCs. The TCR comes from a woman in her late teens or twenties in good health and CMV-seronegative. The rearrangement uses TRBV30 and TRBJ2-3, with 10 nucleotides matching TRBD2. The CDR3 loop is CAWTPGLAIDTQYF. CDR3 DNA sequence: TGTGCCTGGACTCCGGGACTAGCGATAGATACGCAGTATTTT. Based on the CDR3 plus reference TRBV30 and TRBJ2-3, the full variable domain is SQTIHQWPATLVQPVGSPLSLECTVEGTSNPNLYWYRQAAGRGLQLLFYSVGIGQISSEVPQNLSASRPQDRQFILSSKKLLLSDSGFYLCAWTPGLAIDTQYFGPGTRLTVL.